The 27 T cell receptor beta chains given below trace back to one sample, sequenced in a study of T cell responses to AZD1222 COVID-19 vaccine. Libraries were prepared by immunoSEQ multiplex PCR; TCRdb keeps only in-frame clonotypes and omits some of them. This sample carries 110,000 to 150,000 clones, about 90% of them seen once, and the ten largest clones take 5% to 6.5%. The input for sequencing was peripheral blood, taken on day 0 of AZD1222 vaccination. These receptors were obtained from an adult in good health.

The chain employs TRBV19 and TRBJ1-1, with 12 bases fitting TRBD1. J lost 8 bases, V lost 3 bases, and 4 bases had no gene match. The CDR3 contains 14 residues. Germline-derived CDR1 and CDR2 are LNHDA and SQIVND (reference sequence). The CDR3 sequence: CASSMRGQGAEAFF. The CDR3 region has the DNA TGTGCCAGTAGTATGCGGGGACAGGGGGCGGAAGCTTTCTTT.

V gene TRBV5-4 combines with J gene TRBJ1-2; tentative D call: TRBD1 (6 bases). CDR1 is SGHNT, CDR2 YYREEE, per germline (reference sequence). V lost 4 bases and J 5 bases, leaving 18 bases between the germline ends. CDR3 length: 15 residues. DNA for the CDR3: TGTGCCAGCAGCCGTGACCCTCGGGACATTTATGGCTACACCTTC. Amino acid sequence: CASSRDPRDIYGYTF. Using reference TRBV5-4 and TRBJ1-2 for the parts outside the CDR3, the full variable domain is ETGVTQSPTHLIKTRGQQVTLRCSSQSGHNTVSWYQQALGQGPQFIFQYYREEENGRGNFPPRFSGLQFPNYSSELNVNALELDDSALYLCASSRDPRDIYGYTFGSGTRLTVV.

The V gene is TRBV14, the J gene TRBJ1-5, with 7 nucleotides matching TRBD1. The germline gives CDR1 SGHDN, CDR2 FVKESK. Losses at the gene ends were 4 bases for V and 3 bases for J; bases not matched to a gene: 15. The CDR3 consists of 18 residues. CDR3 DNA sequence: TGTGCCAGCAGCCCATGGGCCACATCGGACAGGCCCAATCAGCCCCAGCATTTT. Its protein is CASSPWATSDRPNQPQHF.

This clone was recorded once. CDR3 coding DNA: TGTGCCAGCAGTCAGGGGAGGCAGCCCCAGCATTTT. Translating gives CASSQGRQPQHF. This chain uses TRBV6-2 or TRBV6-3 with TRBJ1-5, with a possible D match to TRBD1 (6 bases). V lost 5 bases, J lost 7 bases, and 9 bases lay in between. CDR1 and CDR2 (germline): MNHEY, SVGEGT. This CDR3 has 12 residues.

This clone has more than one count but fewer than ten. CDR3 in amino acids: CASSQDYDSGSTDTQYF. Here the CDR3 DNA reads TGTGCCAGCAGCCAAGATTATGATAGCGGGAGCACAGATACGCAGTATTTT. The chain carries TRBV3-1 (or the pseudogene TRBV3-2) and TRBJ2-3; 7 positions match TRBD2. Germline-derived CDR1 and CDR2 are LGHDT and YNNKEL (reference sequence). The CDR3 is 17 residues long. J was trimmed by 0 bases and V by 0 bases; bases with no gene match: 6.

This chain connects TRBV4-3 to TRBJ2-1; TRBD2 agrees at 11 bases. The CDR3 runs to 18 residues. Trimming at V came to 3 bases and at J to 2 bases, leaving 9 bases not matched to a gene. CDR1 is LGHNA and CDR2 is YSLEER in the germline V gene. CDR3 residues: CASSQGPGTSGPYNEQFF. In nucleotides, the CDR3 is TGCGCCAGCAGCCAGGGTCCCGGGACTAGCGGTCCCTACAATGAGCAGTTCTTC.

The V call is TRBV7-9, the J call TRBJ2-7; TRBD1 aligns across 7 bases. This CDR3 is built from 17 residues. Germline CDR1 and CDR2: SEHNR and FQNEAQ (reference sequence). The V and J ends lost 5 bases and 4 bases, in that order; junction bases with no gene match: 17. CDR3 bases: TGTGCCAGCAGCCCTCGCCCCGGGACAGCAGGGGTATACGAGCAGTACTTC. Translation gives CASSPRPGTAGVYEQYF.

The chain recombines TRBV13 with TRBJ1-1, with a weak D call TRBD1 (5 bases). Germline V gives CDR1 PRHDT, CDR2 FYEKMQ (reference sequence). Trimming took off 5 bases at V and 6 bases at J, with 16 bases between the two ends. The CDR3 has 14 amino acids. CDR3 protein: CASSAQEGTPEAFF. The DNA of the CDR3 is TGTGCCAGCAGCGCACAGGAGGGGACTCCTGAAGCTTTCTTT.

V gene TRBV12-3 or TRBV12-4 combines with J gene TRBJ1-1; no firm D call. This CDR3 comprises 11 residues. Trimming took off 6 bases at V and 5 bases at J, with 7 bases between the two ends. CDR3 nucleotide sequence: TGTGCCAGCAGACTTGGGACTGAAGCTTTCTTT. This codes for CASRLGTEAFF.

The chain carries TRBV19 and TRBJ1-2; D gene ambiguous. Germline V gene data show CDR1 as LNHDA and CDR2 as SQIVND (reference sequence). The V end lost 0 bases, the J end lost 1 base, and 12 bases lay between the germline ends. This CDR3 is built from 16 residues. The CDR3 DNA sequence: TGTGCCAGTAGTATAGATGGGAATCCTTTTAACTATGGCTACACCTTC. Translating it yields CASSIDGNPFNYGYTF.

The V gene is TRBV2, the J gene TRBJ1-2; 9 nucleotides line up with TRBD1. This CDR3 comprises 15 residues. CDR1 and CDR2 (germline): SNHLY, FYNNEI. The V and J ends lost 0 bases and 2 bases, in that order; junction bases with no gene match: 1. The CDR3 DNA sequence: TGTGCCAGCAGTGAAGCCGGGACAGGGAACTATGGCTACACCTTC. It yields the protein CASSEAGTGNYGYTF.

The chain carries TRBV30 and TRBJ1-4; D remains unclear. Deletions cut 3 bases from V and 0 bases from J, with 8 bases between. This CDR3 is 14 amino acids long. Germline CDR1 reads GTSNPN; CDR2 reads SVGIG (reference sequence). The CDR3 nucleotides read TGTGCCTGGAGCGTTCTTTCAACTAATGAAAAACTGTTTTTT. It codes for CAWSVLSTNEKLFF. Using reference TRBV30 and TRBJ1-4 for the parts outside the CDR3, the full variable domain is SQTIHQWPATLVQPVGSPLSLECTVEGTSNPNLYWYRQAAGRGLQLLFYSVGIGQISSEVPQNLSASRPQDRQFILSSKKLLLSDSGFYLCAWSVLSTNEKLFFGSGTQLSVL.

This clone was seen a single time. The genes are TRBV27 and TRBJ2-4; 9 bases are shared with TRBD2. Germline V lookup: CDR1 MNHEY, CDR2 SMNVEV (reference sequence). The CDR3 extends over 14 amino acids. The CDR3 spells CATSGRTPVGIQYF. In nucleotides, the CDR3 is TGTGCTACCAGCGGGAGGACACCTGTTGGCATTCAGTACTTC.

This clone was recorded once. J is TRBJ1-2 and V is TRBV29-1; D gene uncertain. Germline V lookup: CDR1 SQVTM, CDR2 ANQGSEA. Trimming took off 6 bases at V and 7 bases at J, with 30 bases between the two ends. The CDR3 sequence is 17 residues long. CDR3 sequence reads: CSVNLGFLRPDRRGYTF. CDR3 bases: TGCAGCGTGAACCTCGGTTTTCTACGCCCGGACCGCCGTGGCTACACCTTC.

The CDR3 DNA reads as TGTGCCAGCAGCGTAGTAGCCAGCGGGAGTGGTACCGGGGAGCTGTTTTTT. Amino acids: CASSVVASGSGTGELFF. This sequence joins TRBV9 and TRBJ2-2, with TRBD2 matching over 8 bases. V lost 0 bases and J lost 5; bases outside the gene matches: 9. Germline CDR1 and CDR2: SGDLS and YYNGEE. This CDR3 has 17 residues.

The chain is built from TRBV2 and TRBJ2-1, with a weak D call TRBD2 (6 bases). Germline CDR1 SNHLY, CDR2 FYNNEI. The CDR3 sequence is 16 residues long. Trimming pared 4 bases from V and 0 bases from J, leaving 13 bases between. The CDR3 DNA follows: TGTGCCAGCAGTGGAGTTGGAGCGGGCTCCTACAATGAGCAGTTCTTC. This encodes CASSGVGAGSYNEQFF. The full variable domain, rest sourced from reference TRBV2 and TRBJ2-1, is EPEVTQTPSHQVTQMGQEVILRCVPISNHLYFYWYRQILGQKVEFLVSFYNNEISEKSEIFDDQFSVERPDGSNFTLKIRSTKLEDSAMYFCASSGVGAGSYNEQFFGPGTRLTVL.

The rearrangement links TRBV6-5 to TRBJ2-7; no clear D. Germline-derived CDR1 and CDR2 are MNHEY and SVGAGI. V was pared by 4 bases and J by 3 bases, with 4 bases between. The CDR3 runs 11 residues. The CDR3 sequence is CASSSYYEQYF. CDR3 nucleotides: TGTGCCAGCAGTTCCTACTACGAGCAGTACTTC.

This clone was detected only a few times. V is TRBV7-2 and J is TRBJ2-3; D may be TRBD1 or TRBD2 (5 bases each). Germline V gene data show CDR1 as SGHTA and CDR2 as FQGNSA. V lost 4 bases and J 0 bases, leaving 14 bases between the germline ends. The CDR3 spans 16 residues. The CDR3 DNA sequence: TGTGCCAGCAGCTCCTTTTGGGGGAATAGCACAGATACGCAGTATTTT. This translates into CASSSFWGNSTDTQYF.

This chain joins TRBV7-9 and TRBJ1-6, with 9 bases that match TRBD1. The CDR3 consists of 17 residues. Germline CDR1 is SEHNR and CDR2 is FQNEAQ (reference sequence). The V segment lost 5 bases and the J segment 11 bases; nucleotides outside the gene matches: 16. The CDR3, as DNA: TGTGCCAGCAGCCCTGGCCCCGGGACAGGGCTACAGGCACCCCTCCACTTT. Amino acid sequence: CASSPGPGTGLQAPLHF. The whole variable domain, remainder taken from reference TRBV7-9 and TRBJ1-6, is DTGVSQNPRHKITKRGQNVTFRCDPISEHNRLYWYRQTLGQGPEFLTYFQNEAQLEKSRLLSDRFSAERPKGSFSTLEIQRTEQGDSAMYLCASSPGPGTGLQAPLHFGNGTRLTVT.

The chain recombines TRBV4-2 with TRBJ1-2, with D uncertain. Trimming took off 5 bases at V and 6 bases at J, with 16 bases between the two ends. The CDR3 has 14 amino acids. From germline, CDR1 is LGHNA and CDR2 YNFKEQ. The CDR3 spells CASSGEREEDGYTF. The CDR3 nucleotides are TGTGCCAGCAGCGGGGAGAGGGAAGAGGATGGCTACACCTTC.

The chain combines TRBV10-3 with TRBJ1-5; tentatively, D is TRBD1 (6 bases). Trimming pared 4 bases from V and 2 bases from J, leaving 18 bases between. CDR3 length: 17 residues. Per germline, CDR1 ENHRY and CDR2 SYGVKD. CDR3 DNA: TGTGCCATCAGTGGATCACCCCGGCCAGGGGGCAATCAGCCCCAGCATTTT. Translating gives CAISGSPRPGGNQPQHF.

This CDR3 reads CASSLGLAGPLSYEQYF. CDR3 sequence (DNA): TGTGCCAGCAGTTTAGGACTAGCGGGCCCACTCTCCTACGAGCAGTACTTC. The chain joins TRBV28 to TRBJ2-7; 11 positions match TRBD2. The CDR3 covers 17 residues. Germline V gene sequence: CDR1 MDHEN, CDR2 SYDVKM. The V and J ends lost 2 bases and 0 bases, in that order; junction bases with no gene match: 6.

For the CDR3, the DNA is TGTGCCATCAGTGAGTCGAAACTAGCGGGACGCACAGATACGCAGTATTTT. As protein: CAISESKLAGRTDTQYF. This rearrangement joins TRBV10-3 to TRBJ2-3, with 10 positions matching TRBD2. Trimming at V came to 0 bases and at J to 1 base, leaving 4 bases not matched to a gene. The CDR3 is 17 residues long. Germline values: CDR1 ENHRY, CDR2 SYGVKD.

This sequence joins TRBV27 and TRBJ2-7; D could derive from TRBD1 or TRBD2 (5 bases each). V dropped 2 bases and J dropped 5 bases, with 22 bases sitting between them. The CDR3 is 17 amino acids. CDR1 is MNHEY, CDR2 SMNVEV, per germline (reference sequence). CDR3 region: CASSLSPGAGGGHEQYF. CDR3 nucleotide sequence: TGTGCCAGCAGTTTAAGCCCCGGGGCGGGCGGTGGCCACGAGCAGTACTTC.

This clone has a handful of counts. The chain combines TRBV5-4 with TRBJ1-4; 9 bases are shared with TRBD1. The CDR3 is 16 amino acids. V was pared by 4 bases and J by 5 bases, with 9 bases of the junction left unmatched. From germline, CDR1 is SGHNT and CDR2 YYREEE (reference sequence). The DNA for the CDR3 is TGTGCCAGCAGCGCAAAACCGGGACAGGGCAATGAAAAACTGTTTTTT. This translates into CASSAKPGQGNEKLFF.

The CDR3, as DNA: TGTGCCAGCAGCCTAGCGGGAGGGCCCCACAATGAGCAGTTCTTC. Its translation: CASSLAGGPHNEQFF. The V gene is TRBV7-3, the J gene TRBJ2-1; 12 bases line up with TRBD2. Germline CDR1 and CDR2: SGHTA and FQGTGA. Trimming at V came to 5 bases and at J to 5 bases, leaving 4 bases not matched to a gene. The CDR3 runs to 15 residues.

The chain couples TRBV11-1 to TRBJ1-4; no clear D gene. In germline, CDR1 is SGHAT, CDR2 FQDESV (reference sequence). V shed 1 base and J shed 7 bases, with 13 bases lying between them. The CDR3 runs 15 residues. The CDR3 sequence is CASSLGTGVAEKLFF. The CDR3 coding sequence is TGTGCCAGCAGCTTAGGGACGGGAGTGGCTGAAAAACTGTTTTTT.